This T cell receptor (beta chain) was sequenced in a study of blood T cells in healthy people across ages. General study findings and limits: Both naive CD4+ cell counts and diversity were greater in long-lived donors than in aged donors.

PCR was performed a second time for 7 to 11 cycles using a sample-barcoded 5' primer and a J-beta primer mix. TCRdb fed the 5' RACE reads into MiXCR, producing one record per CDR3 protein. Of about 670,000 distinct CDR3 sequences detected, under 65% appear once; the ten largest clones hold about 13%. About this clonotype: As yet, its antigen is unknown.

Donation came from healthy Caucasian individuals in Russia who were aged roughly 6 to 95. Each sample yielded at least 7 million isolated PBMCs. Sequencing was done on a sample of blood. The TCR was taken from a woman of 80 years or more in good health.

This chain's CDR3 is CASSSRGRAEAFF. The CDR3 DNA is TGTGCCAGCAGCTCTCGAGGGAGGGCTGAAGCTTTCTTT. This sequence joins TRBV14 and TRBJ1-1, with unresolved D. Germline lookup yields CDR1 SGHDN and CDR2 FVKESK. CDR3 length: 13 amino acids. Trimming left V 5 bases short and J 6 bases short, with 13 bases between.